This passage covers 26 T cell receptor beta chains from one sample sequenced in a study of T cell responses to AZD1222 COVID-19 vaccine. Clones were sequenced by immunoSEQ multiplex PCR, and TCRdb holds only the in-frame ones, with some missing. This sample has about 110,000 clones, with approximately 86% found just once. This sample comprised peripheral blood, obtained on day 0 of MenACWY control vaccination. The receptors were gathered from an adult in good health.

The rearrangement links TRBV11-1 to TRBJ1-5, with a possible D match to TRBD1 (5 bases). Germline values: CDR1 SGHAT, CDR2 FQDESV (reference sequence). The CDR3 consists of 12 residues. Trimming removed 6 bases at V and 5 bases at J, with 8 bases between. CDR3 in DNA: TGTGCCAGCAGTCAAGGGGATCAGCCCCAGCATTTT. This gives the protein CASSQGDQPQHF.

Only one count was recorded for this clone. The chain couples TRBV18 to TRBJ2-7; possible D gene TRBD1, 5 bases. V lost 2 bases and J 0 bases, leaving 8 bases between the germline ends. The CDR3 has 14 residues. CDR1 and CDR2 from the germline V gene are KGHSH and LQKENI. The CDR3 loop reads CASSPGASSYEQYF. Here the CDR3 DNA reads TGTGCCAGCTCACCAGGGGCCTCCTCCTACGAGCAGTACTTC.

V is TRBV4-3 and J is TRBJ1-1; TRBD1 is a possible D gene (6 bases). The CDR3 is 14 residues long. V was clipped by 1 base and J by 5 bases, with 11 bases between them. Germline lookup yields CDR1 LGHNA and CDR2 YSLEER. The CDR3 loop is CASSQGTGRTEAFF. DNA of the CDR3: TGCGCCAGCAGCCAAGGCACAGGGAGAACTGAAGCTTTCTTT.

The genes are TRBV11-3 and TRBJ2-2, with D possibly matching TRBD2 (6 bases). Trimming took 1 base from V and 5 from J, leaving 8 bases between them. This CDR3 has 14 residues. Germline loops: CDR1 SGHNT, CDR2 YENEEA. The CDR3 loop reads CASSLVRGTGELFF. In DNA, the CDR3 is TGTGCCAGCAGCTTAGTGCGGGGAACCGGGGAGCTGTTTTTT.

The genes are TRBV19 and TRBJ1-4; D gene uncertain. The germline CDR1 and CDR2 sequences are LNHDA and SQIVND (reference sequence). Trimming removed 5 bases from V and 3 bases from J, with 10 bases in between. The CDR3 has 14 amino acids. Written as DNA, the CDR3 is TGTGCCAGTAGTGGTCTCTCCCCTAATGAAAAACTGTTTTTT. Translated: CASSGLSPNEKLFF.

This chain joins TRBV28 and TRBJ1-5, with a tentative D call TRBD1 (5 bases). V shed 3 bases and J shed 0 bases, with 21 bases lying between them. Germline CDR1 and CDR2: MDHEN and SYDVKM. The CDR3 is 19 amino acids. The CDR3 nucleotides read TGTGCCAGCAGTTTTTCCGGAGGGGTAGTTTTGCGTAGCAATCAGCCCCAGCATTTT. Protein product: CASSFSGGVVLRSNQPQHF.

This clone occurred once. The chain carries TRBV7-9 and TRBJ1-1; D gene unclear. V was pared by 3 bases and J by 0 bases, with 17 bases between. The V gene's germline CDR1 is SEHNR and CDR2 FQNEAQ (reference sequence). The CDR3 totals 17 residues. The CDR3 DNA reads TGTGCCAGCAGCTTGGGAGGGTCCCCAAGGATGAACACTGAAGCTTTCTTT. Encoded protein: CASSLGGSPRMNTEAFF.

Only one count was recorded for this clone. V is TRBV3-1 (or the pseudogene TRBV3-2) and J is TRBJ2-3; D unresolved. Germline V CDR1 and CDR2: LGHDT, YNNKEL (reference sequence). The CDR3 covers 15 residues. Trimming pared 2 bases from V and 2 bases from J, leaving 11 bases between. In DNA, the CDR3 is TGTGCCAGCAGCCAACAACATATAGTCACAGATACGCAGTATTTT. It yields the protein CASSQQHIVTDTQYF.

J is TRBJ2-2 and V is TRBV6-5; 8 bases fit TRBD1. Germline V gene lookup returns CDR1 MNHEY and CDR2 SVGAGI. V lost 5 bases and J lost 2; bases outside the gene matches: 4. This CDR3 comprises 15 residues. The CDR3 region has the DNA TGTGCCAGCAGTCAAACAGGGGGAAACACCGGGGAGCTGTTTTTT. It codes for CASSQTGGNTGELFF.

J is TRBJ1-5 and V is TRBV19; D remains unclear. CDR1 is LNHDA and CDR2 is SQIVND in the germline V gene (reference sequence). V lost 4 bases and J 5 bases, leaving 6 bases between the germline ends. This CDR3 contains 12 residues. In DNA form, the CDR3 reads TGTGCCAGTAGTAGACCAGATCAGCCCCAGCATTTT. Translating gives CASSRPDQPQHF.

The chain has TRBV18 and TRBJ2-5, with D possibly being TRBD2 (6 bases). This CDR3 has 14 amino acids. Between the trimmed V and J ends, which lost 4 bases and 10 bases, there was a span of 19 bases. Germline-derived CDR1 and CDR2 are KGHSH and LQKENI. The CDR3 is CASSHRDSITGQYF. The CDR3 nucleotides are TGTGCCAGCTCACACCGGGACTCCATAACAGGCCAGTACTTC. The full variable domain, its missing parts supplied by reference TRBV18 and TRBJ2-5, is NAGVMQNPRHLVRRRGQEARLRCSPMKGHSHVYWYRQLPEEGLKFMVYLQKENIIDESGMPKERFSAEFPKEGPSILRIQQVVRGDSAAYFCASSHRDSITGQYFGPGTRLLVL.

There are a few counts of this clone. V is TRBV4-2 and J is TRBJ1-5; 7 nucleotides agree with TRBD1. CDR3 length equals 17 residues. CDR1 is LGHNA, CDR2 YNFKEQ, per germline. V lost 1 base, J lost 9 bases, and 15 bases stayed unmatched. The CDR3 here is CASSQGSEGTALAPQHF. The CDR3 DNA reads as TGTGCCAGCAGCCAAGGAAGCGAAGGGACAGCCCTTGCGCCCCAGCATTTT.

The V and J genes are TRBV9 and TRBJ2-6; 11 nucleotides line up with TRBD1. CDR3 length: 18 residues. V was pared by 0 bases and J by 4 bases, with 6 bases of the junction left unmatched. The germline CDR1 and CDR2 sequences are SGDLS and YYNGEE. As DNA, the CDR3 is TGTGCCAGCAGCGTAGCCGGGACAGGGGGAGGCGGGGCCAACGTCCTGACTTTC. As protein: CASSVAGTGGGGANVLTF.

The genes are TRBV7-2 and TRBJ2-1, with D perhaps given as TRBD1 or TRBD2 (5 bases each). The CDR3 spans 13 residues. V lost 5 bases to trimming and J lost 6 bases, with 11 bases between them. Germline CDR1 is SGHTA and CDR2 is FQGNSA. In DNA, the CDR3 is TGTGCCAGCAGCACCACTAGGGGCAATGAGCAGTTCTTC. It yields the protein CASSTTRGNEQFF.

CDR3 DNA sequence: TGTGCCACCAGATTCCTAGCGGGCTGTAAGTACAATGAGCAGTTCTTC. Translated: CATRFLAGCKYNEQFF. V and J are TRBV24-1 and TRBJ2-1; 8 nucleotides align to TRBD2. There are 16 residues in the CDR3. With 7 bases clipped from V and 4 bases from J, the junction kept 11 bases outside the gene matches. Germline V lookup: CDR1 KGHDR, CDR2 SFDVKD.

This CDR3 is CASSLMAGDNSPLHF. CDR3 nucleotide sequence: TGCGCCAGCAGCTTGATGGCAGGGGATAATTCACCCCTCCACTTT. The chain combines TRBV5-1 with TRBJ1-6; D perhaps matches TRBD1 (6 bases). Trimming pared 1 base from V and 5 bases from J, leaving 10 bases between. CDR3 length: 15 residues. Germline V lookup: CDR1 SGHRS, CDR2 YFSETQ.

The chain combines TRBV7-3 with TRBJ2-7; weak D call: TRBD1 (6 bases). Germline V gives CDR1 SGHTA, CDR2 FQGTGA. This CDR3 comprises 15 residues. The V gene lost 5 bases and the J gene lost 5 bases, with 19 bases spanning the gap. CDR3 residues: CASSLRGGIGDEQYF. The CDR3, as DNA: TGTGCCAGCAGCCTCCGAGGGGGAATTGGCGACGAGCAGTACTTC. Based on the CDR3 plus reference TRBV7-3 and TRBJ2-7, the full variable domain is GAGVSQTPSNKVTEKGKYVELRCDPISGHTALYWYRQSLGQGPEFLIYFQGTGAADDSGLPNDRFFAVRPEGSVSTLKIQRTERGDSAVYLCASSLRGGIGDEQYFGPGTRLTVT.

The rearrangement uses TRBV9 and TRBJ1-1, with TRBD1 as a possible D gene (6 bases). With 3 bases removed from V and 1 base from J, the gap between germline ends came to 16 bases. The CDR3 is 16 residues long. Germline V CDR1 and CDR2: SGDLS, YYNGEE. This chain's CDR3 is CASSAKRDNPNTEAFF. In nucleotides, the CDR3 is TGTGCCAGCAGCGCCAAACGGGACAACCCGAACACTGAAGCTTTCTTT. Based on the CDR3 plus reference TRBV9 and TRBJ1-1, the full variable domain is DSGVTQTPKHLITATGQRVTLRCSPRSGDLSVYWYQQSLDQGLQFLIQYYNGEERAKGNILERFSAQQFPDLHSELNLSSLELGDSALYFCASSAKRDNPNTEAFFGQGTRLTVV.

V and J are TRBV5-5 and TRBJ1-1; D may be TRBD1 (6 bases). Trimming stripped 4 bases from V and 5 bases from J, with 21 bases between. Germline V lookup: CDR1 SGHKS, CDR2 YYEKEE (reference sequence). This CDR3 is built from 16 residues. The CDR3 bases are TGTGCCAGCAGCCGGTCCGGGACAAGGGACGAGACTGAAGCTTTCTTT. Residues: CASSRSGTRDETEAFF.

The chain is built from TRBV5-1 and TRBJ1-6; D unresolved. CDR1 and CDR2 (germline): SGHRS, YFSETQ. V lost 1 base to trimming and J lost 4 bases, with 12 bases between them. The CDR3 contains 16 residues. The CDR3 coding sequence is TGCGCCAGCAGCTTGACCGGCTCAGTTTATAATTCACCCCTCCACTTT. This translates into CASSLTGSVYNSPLHF.

The genes are TRBV12-3 or TRBV12-4 and TRBJ1-2; D gene unclear. The CDR3 consists of 13 residues. V was cut by 2 bases and J by 5 bases, with 9 bases left in between. CDR3 DNA: TGTGCCAGCAGTTTAAGGGCGGATTATGGCTACACCTTC. It specifies CASSLRADYGYTF.

The J gene is TRBJ2-2, the V gene TRBV9, with TRBD1 matching 10 bases. Trimming took 0 bases from V and 5 from J; bases not matched to a gene: 10. The CDR3 consists of 18 residues. The germline V gene encodes CDR1 SGDLS and CDR2 YYNGEE. The CDR3 DNA sequence: TGTGCCAGCAGCGTAGAATTGCTCGGGACAGGGGAAACCGGGGAGCTGTTTTTT. It encodes CASSVELLGTGETGELFF.

This clone was detected only once. The V call is TRBV7-6, the J call TRBJ1-3; TRBD1 is a possible D gene (6 bases). CDR1 and CDR2 from the germline V gene are SGHVS and FNYEAQ. The CDR3 sequence is 16 residues long. V lost 1 base and J lost 0, with 10 bases in between. The CDR3: CASSLVGGGSGNTIYF. In nucleotides, the CDR3 is TGTGCCAGCAGCTTAGTAGGGGGAGGCTCTGGAAACACCATATATTTT.

A word on this clone: Other DNA variants within this sample encode the same CDR3. The chain combines TRBV15 with TRBJ1-4; the match to TRBD1 covers 8 bases. After removal of 2 bases from V and 5 bases from J, the junction contained 4 bases not matched to a gene. CDR1 LNHNV and CDR2 YYDKDF come from the germline V gene (reference sequence). This CDR3 has 15 residues. CDR3 coding DNA: TGTGCCACCAGCAGAAACAGGGGGTCGAATGAAAAACTGTTTTTT. Translation gives CATSRNRGSNEKLFF.

V gene TRBV3-1 (or the pseudogene TRBV3-2) combines with J gene TRBJ2-1; TRBD2 is a possible D gene (5 bases). The ends were cut back, 4 bases at V and 5 bases at J, with 9 bases in the middle. The germline gives CDR1 LGHDT, CDR2 YNNKEL (reference sequence). The CDR3 is 13 amino acids. The CDR3 nucleotides are TGTGCCAGCAGCCTTGCGGGTCACAATGAGCAGTTCTTC. As protein: CASSLAGHNEQFF.

V is TRBV27 and J is TRBJ2-7; 9 positions match TRBD1. This CDR3 is built from 14 residues. Losses at the gene ends were 5 bases for V and 3 bases for J; bases not matched to a gene: 5. Germline V gene sequence: CDR1 MNHEY, CDR2 SMNVEV (reference sequence). Here the CDR3 reads CASSPLTGGYEQYF. DNA of the CDR3: TGTGCCAGCAGTCCCCTGACAGGGGGCTACGAGCAGTACTTC.